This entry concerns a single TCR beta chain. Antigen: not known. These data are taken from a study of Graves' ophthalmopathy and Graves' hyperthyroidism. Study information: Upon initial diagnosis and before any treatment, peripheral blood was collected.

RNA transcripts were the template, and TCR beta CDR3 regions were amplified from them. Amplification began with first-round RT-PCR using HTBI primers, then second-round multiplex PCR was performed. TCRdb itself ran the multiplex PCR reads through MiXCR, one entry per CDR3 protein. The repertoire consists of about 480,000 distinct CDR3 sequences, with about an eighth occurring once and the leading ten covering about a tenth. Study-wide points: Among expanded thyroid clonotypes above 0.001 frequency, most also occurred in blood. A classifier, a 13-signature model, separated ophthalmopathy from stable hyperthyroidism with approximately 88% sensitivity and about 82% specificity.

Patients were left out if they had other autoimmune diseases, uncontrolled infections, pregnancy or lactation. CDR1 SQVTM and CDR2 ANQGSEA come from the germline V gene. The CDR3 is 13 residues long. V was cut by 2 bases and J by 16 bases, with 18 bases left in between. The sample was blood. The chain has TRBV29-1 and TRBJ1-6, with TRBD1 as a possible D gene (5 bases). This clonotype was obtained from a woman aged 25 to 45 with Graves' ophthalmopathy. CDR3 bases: TGCAGCGTTGAAACCGGGACCGGGGACCCTCTCCACTTT. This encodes CSVETGTGDPLHF.